This T cell receptor beta chain was sequenced for a study of CD8+ T cells in alopecia areata. Study-wide results and caveats: The study found higher clonality in lesional than normal scalp, especially in alopecia totalis/universalis.

There are a few counts of this clone. What it binds is not known. With 5 bases removed from V and 4 bases from J, the gap between germline ends came to 13 bases. Per the germline V gene, CDR1 is SEHNR and CDR2 is FQNEAQ (reference sequence). CDR3 length: 14 residues. Extraction of RNA preceded its reverse transcription into cDNA, which served as the sequencing template. Method: immunoSEQ multiplex PCR; TCRdb's copy keeps in-frame clones and lacks some. The data show 200,000 to 250,000 clones, more than 55% seen once. The specimen sequenced was CD8+ T cells sorted from blood. This sequence originates from a human donor in good health. The V gene is TRBV7-9, the J gene TRBJ2-3, with D tentatively TRBD2 (5 bases). CDR3 protein: CASSERSDPDTQYF. CDR3 nucleotides: TGTGCCAGCAGCGAGCGGTCCGACCCAGATACGCAGTATTTT.